The rows below give T cell receptor beta chains drawn from one sample of a study of graft-versus-host responses after intestinal transplantation. The data were produced by immunoSEQ multiplex PCR, yet TCRdb's version contains in-frame clones alone and is incomplete. The sample records about 14,000 clones, 35% being singletons. The sample in question was alloreactive CD8+ T cells from a mixed lymphocyte reaction culture, obtained before intestinal transplant. The receptors originated from a human patient who received an intestinal transplant. CDR3s include the opening cysteine and the closing phenylalanine or tryptophan. A D gene is named only where the DNA matches it firmly. For some rows the clone size is stated as once, few or many, or as a class when expanded; others skip it.

clone size	V gene	J gene	D gene	CDR3 protein	CDR3 DNA
-	TRBV6-6	TRBJ2-7	-	CASSYSGGTYEQYF	TGTGCCAGCAGTTACTCAGGCGGGACCTACGAGCAGTACTTC
-	TRBV5-1	TRBJ1-2	-	CASSGRDWGYTF	TGCGCCAGCAGCGGGCGCGATTGGGGCTACACCTTC
-	TRBV5-1	TRBJ2-3	TRBD1	CASSKAPGQGTDTQYF	TGCGCCAGCAGCAAAGCTCCGGGACAGGGTACAGATACGCAGTATTTT
-	TRBV11-2	TRBJ1-6	TRBD1	CASSLDVRTGDSPLHF	TGTGCCAGCAGCTTAGACGTCCGGACAGGGGATTCACCCCTCCACTTT
-	TRBV6-1	TRBJ1-2	TRBD1	CASRDRGTDGYTF	TGTGCCAGCAGGGACAGGGGGACGGATGGCTACACCTTC
-	TRBV7-2	TRBJ1-2	-	CASSLLYEWEGITNYGYTF	TGTGCCAGCAGCTTACTCTATGAGTGGGAGGGTATCACTAACTATGGCTACACCTTC
-	TRBV27	TRBJ2-1	-	CASSLAGDNRFLFHEQFF	TGTGCCAGCAGTTTGGCGGGCGACAACCGCTTCCTTTTCCATGAGCAGTTCTTC
-	TRBV4-3	TRBJ2-2	-	CASSQVIAGELFF	TGCGCCAGCAGCCAAGTAATCGCCGGGGAGCTGTTTTTT
few	TRBV6-1	TRBJ2-7	-	CASSYGGEQYF	TGTGCCAGCAGTTACGGAGGGGAGCAGTACTTC
-	TRBV18	TRBJ1-2	-	CASSPRHQINYGYTF	TGTGCCAGCTCACCCCGACACCAAATTAACTATGGCTACACCTTC
few	TRBV5-1	TRBJ2-3	-	CASSLLRIRRPTWHTQYF	TGCGCCAGCAGCTTGTTGCGAATTCGGCGGCCGACCTGGCATACGCAGTATTTT
few	TRBV7-2	TRBJ1-1	-	CASSLIRGYTEAFF	TGTGCCAGCAGCTTGATTCGGGGATACACTGAAGCTTTCTTT
-	TRBV25-1	TRBJ2-1	TRBD1	CASSRRGTGYNEQFF	TGTGCCAGCAGTCGAAGAGGGACAGGGTATAATGAGCAGTTCTTC
-	TRBV5-1	TRBJ2-3	TRBD1	CASSSDRGVLQDTQYF	TGCGCCAGCAGCTCAGACAGGGGAGTGCTTCAGGATACGCAGTATTTT
-	TRBV27	TRBJ2-7	-	CASSFGGRTYEQYF	TGTGCCAGCAGTTTCGGGGGCAGAACCTACGAGCAGTACTTC
-	TRBV27	TRBJ2-1	TRBD2	CASTPAWRGSYNEQFF	TGTGCCAGCACCCCAGCCTGGCGGGGGTCCTACAATGAGCAGTTCTTC
-	TRBV29-1	TRBJ1-2	TRBD1	CSVEFPTGNPYGYTF	TGCAGCGTCGAATTCCCGACAGGGAATCCCTATGGCTACACCTTC
-	TRBV13	TRBJ1-1	-	CASSEVGSLGTEAFF	TGTGCCAGCAGCGAAGTGGGGAGTTTAGGCACTGAAGCTTTCTTT
few	TRBV2	TRBJ2-7	-	CASSHRGVDEQYF	TGTGCCAGCAGCCACCGCGGTGTGGACGAGCAGTACTTC
-	TRBV27	TRBJ2-1	TRBD2	CASSFLSGGVYNEQFF	TGTGCCAGCAGTTTCCTTTCGGGGGGGGTCTACAATGAGCAGTTCTTC
few	TRBV6-6	TRBJ2-3	TRBD2	CASSYLLAAGTDTQYF	TGTGCCAGCAGTTACCTGCTAGCGGCTGGGACAGATACGCAGTATTTT
-	TRBV5-6	TRBJ2-7	-	CASSPLTHWAVPSSYEQYF	TGTGCCAGCAGCCCCTTAACACACTGGGCGGTACCTAGCTCCTACGAGCAGTACTTC